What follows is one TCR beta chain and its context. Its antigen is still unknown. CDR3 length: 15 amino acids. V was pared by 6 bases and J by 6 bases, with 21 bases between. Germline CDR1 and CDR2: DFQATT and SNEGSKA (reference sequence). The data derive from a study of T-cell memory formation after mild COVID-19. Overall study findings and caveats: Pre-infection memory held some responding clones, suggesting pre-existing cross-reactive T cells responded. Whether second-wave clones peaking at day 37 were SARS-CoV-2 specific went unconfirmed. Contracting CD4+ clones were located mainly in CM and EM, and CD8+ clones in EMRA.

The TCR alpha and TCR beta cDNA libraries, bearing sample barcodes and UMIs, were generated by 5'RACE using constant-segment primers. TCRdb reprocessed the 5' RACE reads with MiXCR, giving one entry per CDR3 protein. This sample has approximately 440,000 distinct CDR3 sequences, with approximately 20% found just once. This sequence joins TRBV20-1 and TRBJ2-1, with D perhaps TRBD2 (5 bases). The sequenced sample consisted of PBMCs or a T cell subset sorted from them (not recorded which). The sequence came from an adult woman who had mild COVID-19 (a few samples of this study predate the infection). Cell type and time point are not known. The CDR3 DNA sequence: TGCAGTGCGAACCAACTAGTAGGCCCGAGCAATGAGCAGTTCTTC. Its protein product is CSANQLVGPSNEQFF.